This section outlines one T cell receptor beta chain sequence together with its context. Data came from immunoSEQ multiplex PCR; TCRdb stores just in-frame clones and leaves some out. The sample lists around 220,000 clones; roughly 89% were seen once. This sample was included in a study of blood T cell repertoires in COVID-19. CDR3 size: 18 residues. Looked up from germline, CDR1 is SNHLY and CDR2 is FYNNEI. V dropped 6 bases and J dropped 0; count of bases not matched to a gene: 16. The sequencing sample was made of PBMCs or T cells enriched from blood (not recorded which). The clonotype was recovered from a man aged 25 to 45 who had been exposed to COVID-19. This sequence joins TRBV2 and TRBJ1-1, with 7 bases matching TRBD1. CDR3 sequence: CASSNDRAWNFMNTEAFF. The DNA for the CDR3 is TGTGCCAGCAGCAACGACAGGGCTTGGAATTTCATGAACACTGAAGCTTTCTTT.